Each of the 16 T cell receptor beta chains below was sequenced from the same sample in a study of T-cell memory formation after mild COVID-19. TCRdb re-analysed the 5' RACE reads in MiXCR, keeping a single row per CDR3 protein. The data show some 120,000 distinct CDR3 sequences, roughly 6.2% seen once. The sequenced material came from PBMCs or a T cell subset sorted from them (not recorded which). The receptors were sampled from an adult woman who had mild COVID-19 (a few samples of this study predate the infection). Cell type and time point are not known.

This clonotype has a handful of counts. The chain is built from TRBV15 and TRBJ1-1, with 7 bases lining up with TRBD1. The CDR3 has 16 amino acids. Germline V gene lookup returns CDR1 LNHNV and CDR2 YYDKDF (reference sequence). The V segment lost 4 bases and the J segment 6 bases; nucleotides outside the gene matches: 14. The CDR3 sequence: CATSTFGDDRVAEAFF. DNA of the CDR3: TGTGCCACCAGCACGTTTGGGGACGACAGGGTGGCTGAAGCTTTCTTT. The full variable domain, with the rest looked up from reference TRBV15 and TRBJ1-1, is DAMVIQNPRYQVTQFGKPVTLSCSQTLNHNVMYWYQQKSSQAPKLLFHYYDKDFNNEADTPDNFQSRRPNTSFCFLDIRSPGLGDTAMYLCATSTFGDDRVAEAFFGQGTRLTVV.

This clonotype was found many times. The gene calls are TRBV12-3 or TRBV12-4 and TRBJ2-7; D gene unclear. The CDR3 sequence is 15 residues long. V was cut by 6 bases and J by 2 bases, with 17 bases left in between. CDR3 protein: CASSPIGWLAYEQYF. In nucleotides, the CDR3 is TGTGCCAGCAGCCCGATAGGCTGGCTAGCCTACGAGCAGTACTTC.

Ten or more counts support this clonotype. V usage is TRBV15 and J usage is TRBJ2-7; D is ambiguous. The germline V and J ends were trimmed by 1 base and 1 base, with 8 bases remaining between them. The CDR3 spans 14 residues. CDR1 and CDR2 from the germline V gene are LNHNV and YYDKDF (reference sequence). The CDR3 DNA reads TGTGCCACCAGCAGAGTTCCACAGTCCTACGAGCAGTACTTC. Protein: CATSRVPQSYEQYF.

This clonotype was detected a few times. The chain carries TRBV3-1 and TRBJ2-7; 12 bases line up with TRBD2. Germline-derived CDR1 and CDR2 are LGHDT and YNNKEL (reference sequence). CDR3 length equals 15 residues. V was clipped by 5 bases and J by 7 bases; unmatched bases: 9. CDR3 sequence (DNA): TGTGCCAGCAGCAGGGGACTAGCGGGCGCCGGGGAGCAGTACTTC. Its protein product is CASSRGLAGAGEQYF.

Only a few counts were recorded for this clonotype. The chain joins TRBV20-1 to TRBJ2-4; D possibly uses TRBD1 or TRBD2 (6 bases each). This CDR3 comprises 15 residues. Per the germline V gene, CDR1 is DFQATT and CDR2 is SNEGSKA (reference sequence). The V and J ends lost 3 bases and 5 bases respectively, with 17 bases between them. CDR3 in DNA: TGCAGTGCTAGGAGGGTTAGGGGGGTAGAAAACATTCAGTACTTC. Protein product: CSARRVRGVENIQYF.

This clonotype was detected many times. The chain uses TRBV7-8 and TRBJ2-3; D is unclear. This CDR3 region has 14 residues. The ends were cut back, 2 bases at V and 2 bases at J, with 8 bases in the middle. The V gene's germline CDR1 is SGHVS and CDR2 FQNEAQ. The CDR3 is CASSLSPLTDTQYF. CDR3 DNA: TGTGCCAGCAGCTTATCCCCCCTCACAGATACGCAGTATTTT. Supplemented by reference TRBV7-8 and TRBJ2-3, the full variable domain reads GAGVSQSPRYKVAKRGQDVALRCDPISGHVSLFWYQQALGQGPEFLTYFQNEAQLDKSGLPSDRFFAERPEGSVSTLKIQRTQQEDSAVYLCASSLSPLTDTQYFGPGTRLTVL.

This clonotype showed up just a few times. Here the CDR3 DNA reads TGTGCCACCAGTGATTTTGTCCAGGGGGCCCCAGGGACCCAGTACTTC. Translation: CATSDFVQGAPGTQYF. This chain joins TRBV24-1 and TRBJ2-5; 8 positions match TRBD1. The germline V gene encodes CDR1 KGHDR and CDR2 SFDVKD. This CDR3 is 16 amino acids long. V lost 1 base to trimming and J lost 7 bases; unmatched junction nucleotides: 10.

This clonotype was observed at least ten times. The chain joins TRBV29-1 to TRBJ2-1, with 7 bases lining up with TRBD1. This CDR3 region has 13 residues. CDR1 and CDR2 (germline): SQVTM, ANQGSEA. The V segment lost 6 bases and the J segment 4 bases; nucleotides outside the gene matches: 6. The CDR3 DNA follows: TGCAGCGTGACAGGGCTAGGGTACAATGAGCAGTTCTTC. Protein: CSVTGLGYNEQFF.

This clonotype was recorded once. CDR3 DNA sequence: TGTGCCAGCAACCCTTTGGGACTAGCGGGAGATACGCAGTATTTT. Translating it yields CASNPLGLAGDTQYF. The chain employs TRBV12-3 or TRBV12-4 and TRBJ2-3; 12 bases map to TRBD2. This CDR3 region has 15 residues. J lost 5 bases, V lost 7 bases, and 7 bases had no gene match.

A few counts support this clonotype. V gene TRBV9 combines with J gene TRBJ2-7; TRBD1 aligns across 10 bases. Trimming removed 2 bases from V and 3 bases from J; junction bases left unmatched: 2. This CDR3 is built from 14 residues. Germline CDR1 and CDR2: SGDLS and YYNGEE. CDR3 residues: CASSVGQGVYEQYF. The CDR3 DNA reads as TGTGCCAGCAGCGTCGGACAGGGGGTCTACGAGCAGTACTTC.

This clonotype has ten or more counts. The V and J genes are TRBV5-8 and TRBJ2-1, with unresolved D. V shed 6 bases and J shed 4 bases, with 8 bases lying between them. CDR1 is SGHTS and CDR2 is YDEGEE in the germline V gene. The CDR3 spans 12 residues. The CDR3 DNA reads TGTGCCAGCAATCCGCGATACAATGAGCAGTTCTTC. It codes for CASNPRYNEQFF.

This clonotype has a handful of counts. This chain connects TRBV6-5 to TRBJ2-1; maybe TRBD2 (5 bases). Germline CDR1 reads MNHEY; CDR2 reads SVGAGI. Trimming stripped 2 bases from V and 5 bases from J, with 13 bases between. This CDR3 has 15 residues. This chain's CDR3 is CASSYRTRDNNEQFF. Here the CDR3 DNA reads TGTGCCAGCAGTTACAGGACCCGGGATAACAATGAGCAGTTCTTC.

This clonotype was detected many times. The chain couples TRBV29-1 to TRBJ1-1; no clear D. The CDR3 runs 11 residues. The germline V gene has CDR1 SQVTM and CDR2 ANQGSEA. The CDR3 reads CRAGVVSEAFF. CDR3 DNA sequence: TGCAGGGCTGGGGTAGTCTCTGAAGCTTTCTTT.

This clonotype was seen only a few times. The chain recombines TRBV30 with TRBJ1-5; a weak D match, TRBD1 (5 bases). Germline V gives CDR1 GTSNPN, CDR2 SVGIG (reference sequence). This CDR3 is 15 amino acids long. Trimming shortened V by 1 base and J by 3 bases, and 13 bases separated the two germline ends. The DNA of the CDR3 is TGTGCCTGGAGTGAAGGGGTAGCGGTCAATCAGCCCCAGCATTTT. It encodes CAWSEGVAVNQPQHF.

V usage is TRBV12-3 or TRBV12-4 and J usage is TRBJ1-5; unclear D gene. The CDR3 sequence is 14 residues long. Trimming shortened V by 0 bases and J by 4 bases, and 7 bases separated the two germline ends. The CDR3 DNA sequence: TGTGCCAGCAGTTTAGCGCACGAGAATCAGCCCCAGCATTTT. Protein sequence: CASSLAHENQPQHF.

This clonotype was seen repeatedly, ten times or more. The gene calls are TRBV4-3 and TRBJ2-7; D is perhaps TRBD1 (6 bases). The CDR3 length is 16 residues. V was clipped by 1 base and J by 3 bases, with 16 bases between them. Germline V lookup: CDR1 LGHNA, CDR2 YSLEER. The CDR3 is CASSQAYSLGHYEQYF. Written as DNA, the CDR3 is TGCGCCAGCAGCCAAGCCTATTCCCTGGGACACTACGAGCAGTACTTC.